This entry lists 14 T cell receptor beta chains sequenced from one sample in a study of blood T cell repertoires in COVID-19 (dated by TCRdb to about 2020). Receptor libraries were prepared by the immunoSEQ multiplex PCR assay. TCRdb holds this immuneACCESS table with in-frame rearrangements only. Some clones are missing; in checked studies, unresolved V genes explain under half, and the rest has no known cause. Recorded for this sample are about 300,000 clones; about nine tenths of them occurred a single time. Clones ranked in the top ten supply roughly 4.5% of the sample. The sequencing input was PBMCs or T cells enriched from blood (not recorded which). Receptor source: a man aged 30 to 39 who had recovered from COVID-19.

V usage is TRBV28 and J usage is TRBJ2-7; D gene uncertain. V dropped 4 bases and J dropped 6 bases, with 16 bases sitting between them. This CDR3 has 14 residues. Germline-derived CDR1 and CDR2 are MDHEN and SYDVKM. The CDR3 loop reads CASSSPIQDSEQYF. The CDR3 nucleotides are TGTGCCAGCAGTTCCCCAATACAAGACTCCGAGCAGTACTTC. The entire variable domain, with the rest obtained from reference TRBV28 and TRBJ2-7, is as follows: DVKVTQSSRYLVKRTGEKVFLECVQDMDHENMFWYRQDPGLGLRLIYFSYDVKMKEKGDIPEGYSVSREKKERFSLILESASTNQTSMYLCASSSPIQDSEQYFGPGTRLTVT.

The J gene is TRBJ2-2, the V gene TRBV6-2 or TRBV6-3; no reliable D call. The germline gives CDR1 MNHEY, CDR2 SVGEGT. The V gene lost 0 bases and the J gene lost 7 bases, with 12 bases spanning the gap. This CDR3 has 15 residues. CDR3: CASSYSGIASGELFF. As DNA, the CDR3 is TGTGCCAGCAGTTACTCAGGAATAGCCAGCGGGGAGCTGTTTTTT.

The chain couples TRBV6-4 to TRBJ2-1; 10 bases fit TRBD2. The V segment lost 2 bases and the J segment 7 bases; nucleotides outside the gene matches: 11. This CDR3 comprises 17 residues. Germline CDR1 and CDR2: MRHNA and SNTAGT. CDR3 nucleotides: TGTGCCAGCAGTGACCCAGAAAGCGGGAGGGGTGGAAATGAGCAGTTCTTC. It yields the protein CASSDPESGRGGNEQFF.

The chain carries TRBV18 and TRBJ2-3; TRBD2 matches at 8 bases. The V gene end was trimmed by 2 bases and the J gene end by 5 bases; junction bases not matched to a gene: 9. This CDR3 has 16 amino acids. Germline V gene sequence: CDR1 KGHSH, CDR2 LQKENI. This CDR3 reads CASSPGSAGEKDTQYF. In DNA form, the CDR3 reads TGTGCCAGCTCACCAGGTTCAGCGGGAGAAAAAGATACGCAGTATTTT.

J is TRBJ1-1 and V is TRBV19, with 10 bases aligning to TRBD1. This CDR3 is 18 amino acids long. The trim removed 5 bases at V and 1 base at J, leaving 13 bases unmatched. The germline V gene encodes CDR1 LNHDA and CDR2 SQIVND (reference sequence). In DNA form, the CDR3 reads TGTGCCAGTAGTCCTCCCCGCGGAGACAGGGGGCGGAACACTGAAGCTTTCTTT. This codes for CASSPPRGDRGRNTEAFF. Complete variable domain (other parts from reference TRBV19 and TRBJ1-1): DGGITQSPKYLFRKEGQNVTLSCEQNLNHDAMYWYRQDPGQGLRLIYYSQIVNDFQKGDIAEGYSVSREKKESFPLTVTSAQKNPTAFYLCASSPPRGDRGRNTEAFFGQGTRLTVV.

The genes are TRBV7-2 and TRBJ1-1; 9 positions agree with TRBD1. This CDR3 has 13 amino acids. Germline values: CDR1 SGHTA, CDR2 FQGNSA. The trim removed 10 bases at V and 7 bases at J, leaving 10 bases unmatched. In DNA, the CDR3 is TGTGCCACCCATTCACAGGGGGCCTTTGAAGCTTTCTTT. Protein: CATHSQGAFEAFF.

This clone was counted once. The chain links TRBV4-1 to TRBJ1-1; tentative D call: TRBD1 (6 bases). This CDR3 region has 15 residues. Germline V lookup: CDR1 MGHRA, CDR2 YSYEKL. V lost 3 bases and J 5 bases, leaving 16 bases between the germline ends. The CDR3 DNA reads TGCGCCAGCAGCCAGATAAAACAGGGAAGTACTGAAGCTTTCTTT. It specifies CASSQIKQGSTEAFF.

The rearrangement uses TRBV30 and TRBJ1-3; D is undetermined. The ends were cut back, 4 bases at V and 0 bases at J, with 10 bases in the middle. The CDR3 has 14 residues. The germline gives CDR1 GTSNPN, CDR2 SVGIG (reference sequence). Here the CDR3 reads CAWNLGASGNTIYF. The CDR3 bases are TGTGCCTGGAATTTAGGAGCCTCTGGAAACACCATATATTTT.

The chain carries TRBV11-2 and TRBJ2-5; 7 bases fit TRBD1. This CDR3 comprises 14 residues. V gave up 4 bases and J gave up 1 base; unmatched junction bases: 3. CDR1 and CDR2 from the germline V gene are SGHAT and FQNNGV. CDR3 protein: CASSSRGPQETQYF. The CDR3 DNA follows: TGTGCCAGCAGCTCGAGGGGGCCCCAAGAGACCCAGTACTTC.

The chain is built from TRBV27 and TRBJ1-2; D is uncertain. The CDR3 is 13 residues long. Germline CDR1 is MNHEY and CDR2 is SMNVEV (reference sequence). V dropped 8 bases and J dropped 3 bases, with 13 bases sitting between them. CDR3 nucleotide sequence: TGTGCCAGCGGACCGGGGTCCGACTATGGCTACACCTTC. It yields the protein CASGPGSDYGYTF.

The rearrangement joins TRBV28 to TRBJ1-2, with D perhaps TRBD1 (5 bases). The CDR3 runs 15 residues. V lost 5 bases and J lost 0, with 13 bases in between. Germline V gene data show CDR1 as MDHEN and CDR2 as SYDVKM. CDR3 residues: CASSPGLGANYGYTF. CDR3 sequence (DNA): TGTGCCAGCAGTCCCGGTTTAGGGGCTAACTATGGCTACACCTTC.

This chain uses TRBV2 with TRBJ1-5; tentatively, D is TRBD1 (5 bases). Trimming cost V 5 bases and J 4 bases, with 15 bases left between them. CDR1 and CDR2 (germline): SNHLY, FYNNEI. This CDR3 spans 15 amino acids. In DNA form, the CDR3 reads TGTGCCAGCAGTCTTCAGGGTGTTGGGAATCAGCCCCAGCATTTT. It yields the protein CASSLQGVGNQPQHF.

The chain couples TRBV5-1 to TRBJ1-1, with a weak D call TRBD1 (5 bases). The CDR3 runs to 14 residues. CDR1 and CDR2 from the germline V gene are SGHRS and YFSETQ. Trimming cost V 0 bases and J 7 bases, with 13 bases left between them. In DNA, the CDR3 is TGCGCCAGCAGCTTGGAAGGGGCGCTAAGTGAAGCTTTCTTT. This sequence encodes CASSLEGALSEAFF. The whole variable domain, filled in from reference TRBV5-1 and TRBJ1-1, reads KAGVTQTPRYLIKTRGQQVTLSCSPISGHRSVSWYQQTPGQGLQFLFEYFSETQRNKGNFPGRFSGRQFSNSRSEMNVSTLELGDSALYLCASSLEGALSEAFFGQGTRLTVV.

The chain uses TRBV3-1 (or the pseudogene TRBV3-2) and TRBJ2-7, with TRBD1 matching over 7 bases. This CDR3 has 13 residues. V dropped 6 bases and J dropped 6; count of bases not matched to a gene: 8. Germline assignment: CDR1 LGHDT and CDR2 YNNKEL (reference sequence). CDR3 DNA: TGTGCCAGCAGGCGACAGGGTGGTGGCGAGCAGTACTTC. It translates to CASRRQGGGEQYF.